Presented here are 32 T cell receptor beta chains from one specimen sequenced in a study of preoperative IRX-2 immunotherapy in early breast cancer (dated by TCRdb to about 2019). The treatment or condition label corresponds to: preoperative locoregional IRX-2 cytokine immunotherapy. Library method: the immunoSEQ multiplex PCR assay. This immuneACCESS table, as held by TCRdb, lists in-frame sequences with V and J called but not all clones. Of the missing ones, under half trace to an unresolved V gene in checked studies; the others have no known cause. The sample contains around 62,000 clones, less than 95% of them found a single time. Under 2% of the sample belongs to the ten largest clones. This specimen was collected from a patient treated with IRX-2 immunotherapy. These receptors were obtained from a human donor with breast cancer.

This chain links TRBV5-8 with TRBJ1-3; no definite D call. Trimming removed 0 bases at V and 0 bases at J, with 10 bases between. Germline V gives CDR1 SGHTS, CDR2 YDEGEE. The CDR3 length is 16 residues. The DNA for the CDR3 is TGTGCCAGCAGCTTGGTGCGGATGTACTCTGGAAACACCATATATTTT. The encoded protein is CASSLVRMYSGNTIYF.

The genes are TRBV5-1 and TRBJ1-4; D ambiguous. Germline V gene sequence: CDR1 SGHRS, CDR2 YFSETQ. V was shortened by 6 bases and J by 3 bases, with 15 bases between the two germline ends. This CDR3 has 15 residues. The CDR3 loop is CASMNKEASNEKLFF. The CDR3 DNA reads TGCGCCAGCATGAATAAGGAGGCGTCTAATGAAAAACTGTTTTTT.

The chain's CDR3 is CASSLAGKDEKLFF. The CDR3 DNA follows: TGTGCCAGCAGCTTGGCCGGTAAGGATGAAAAACTGTTTTTT. The chain recombines TRBV5-4 with TRBJ1-4; D call uncertain. The CDR3 spans 14 residues. Germline assignment: CDR1 SGHNT and CDR2 YYREEE (reference sequence). V was trimmed by 0 bases and J by 6 bases, leaving 9 bases between them.

The chain joins TRBV12-1 to TRBJ2-7; TRBD1 is the table's D call and was not checked against the DNA. TRBV12-1 is classified as a pseudogene. The CDR3 has 22 residues. This chain's CDR3 is CASSFRGQGVFFSGGRSYEQYF. CDR3 DNA: TGTGCCAGCAGCTTTAGGGGACAGGGGGTATTTTTCTCGGGCGGGAGGTCCTACGAGCAGTACTTC.

In DNA, the CDR3 is TGTGCCAGCAGCCGGGACTTAAGACAAGAGACCCAGTACTTC. Translated: CASSRDLRQETQYF. This sequence joins TRBV7-9 and TRBJ2-5, with D possibly matching TRBD2 (6 bases). The V gene's germline CDR1 is SEHNR and CDR2 FQNEAQ (reference sequence). The V end lost 5 bases, the J end lost 2 bases, and 12 bases lay between the germline ends. The CDR3 loop spans 14 amino acids.

The V gene is TRBV6-6, the J gene TRBJ1-2; no firm D call. The CDR3 is 14 residues long. CDR1 is MNHNY and CDR2 is SVGAGI in the germline V gene (reference sequence). V gave up 5 bases and J gave up 3 bases, with 13 bases separating them. The CDR3 protein is CASSPAVRDYGYTF. In DNA, the CDR3 is TGTGCCAGCAGTCCCGCAGTTCGGGACTATGGCTACACCTTC.

The V call is TRBV19, the J call TRBJ2-5; TRBD2 aligns across 11 bases. There are 13 residues in the CDR3. The germline gives CDR1 LNHDA, CDR2 SQIVND (reference sequence). V lost 10 bases to trimming and J lost 1 base; unmatched junction nucleotides: 2. CDR3: CATSGRIQETQYF. The CDR3 region has the DNA TGTGCCACTAGCGGGAGGATCCAAGAGACCCAGTACTTC.

V is TRBV7-2 and J is TRBJ2-3, with D unclear. Per germline, CDR1 SGHTA and CDR2 FQGNSA. V lost 5 bases and J lost 8, with 11 bases in between. This CDR3 contains 12 residues. CDR3 nucleotide sequence: TGTGCCAGCAGCGGCCTTCCCGGTACGCAGTATTTT. It codes for CASSGLPGTQYF. Variable domain in full (rest from reference TRBV7-2 and TRBJ2-3): GAGVSQSPSNKVTEKGKDVELRCDPISGHTALYWYRQSLGQGLEFLIYFQGNSAPDKSGLPSDRFSAERTGGSVSTLTIQRTQQEDSAVYLCASSGLPGTQYFGPGTRLTVL.

This clone was seen more than once but under ten times. This sequence joins TRBV5-1 and TRBJ2-5, with D possibly being TRBD2 (5 bases). This CDR3 region has 16 residues. Trimming took 0 bases from V and 1 from J, leaving 13 bases between them. Germline V lookup: CDR1 SGHRS, CDR2 YFSETQ. The CDR3 DNA follows: TGCGCCAGCAGCTTGGGTCGCGGGTCGCTCCAAGAGACCCAGTACTTC. This sequence encodes CASSLGRGSLQETQYF.

V usage is TRBV5-3 and J usage is TRBJ2-1; D gene unclear. TRBV5-3 is annotated as an ORF whose role is uncertain. This CDR3 spans 14 amino acids. V was shortened by 1 base and J by 8 bases, with 13 bases between the two germline ends. The CDR3 region is CARSLCLGLDEQFF. The CDR3 bases are TGTGCCAGAAGCTTGTGCCTGGGTTTAGATGAGCAGTTCTTC.

For the CDR3, the DNA is TGTGCCAGCTCACCACCCAGATTTCACCCGCGGCAAGAGACCCAGTACTTC. It is translated as CASSPPRFHPRQETQYF. The chain recombines TRBV18 with TRBJ2-5; no clear D. The CDR3 is 17 residues long. Trimming removed 0 bases at V and 2 bases at J, with 16 bases between. Germline V gene sequence: CDR1 KGHSH, CDR2 LQKENI. Complete variable domain (other parts from reference TRBV18 and TRBJ2-5): NAGVMQNPRHLVRRRGQEARLRCSPMKGHSHVYWYRQLPEEGLKFMVYLQKENIIDESGMPKERFSAEFPKEGPSILRIQQVVRGDSAAYFCASSPPRFHPRQETQYFGPGTRLLVL.

This clone has only one observation. The rearrangement links TRBV2 to TRBJ2-7; D is uncertain. Germline V CDR1 and CDR2: SNHLY, FYNNEI. The CDR3 has 17 amino acids. V dropped 5 bases and J dropped 1 base, with 21 bases sitting between them. Written as DNA, the CDR3 is TGTGCCAGCAGTCTCCCCGGCTCATACGGCAGATCCTACGAGCAGTACTTC. Amino acid sequence: CASSLPGSYGRSYEQYF. The full variable domain, completed using reference TRBV2 and TRBJ2-7, is EPEVTQTPSHQVTQMGQEVILRCVPISNHLYFYWYRQILGQKVEFLVSFYNNEISEKSEIFDDQFSVERPDGSNFTLKIRSTKLEDSAMYFCASSLPGSYGRSYEQYFGPGTRLTVT.

The chain recombines TRBV7-9 with TRBJ1-1; no definite D call. V was trimmed by 6 bases and J by 7 bases, leaving 18 bases between them. The CDR3 is made up of 14 amino acids. Germline lookup yields CDR1 SEHNR and CDR2 FQNEAQ (reference sequence). The DNA for the CDR3 is TGTGCCAGCAGACCGCCGGCAGGCCTGGGTGAAGCTTTCTTT. Its protein product is CASRPPAGLGEAFF.

V and J are TRBV11-2 and TRBJ1-4, with D unclear. Germline CDR1 reads SGHAT; CDR2 reads FQNNGV. The V end lost 5 bases, the J end lost 7 bases, and 23 bases lay between the germline ends. There are 17 residues in the CDR3. CDR3 nucleotide sequence: TGTGCCAGCAGCCGTGCCCAGGTCGGCGGGCCCGGTGAAAAACTGTTTTTT. This encodes CASSRAQVGGPGEKLFF.

This clone was seen just once. V gene TRBV7-9 combines with J gene TRBJ1-3, with D unclear. Germline CDR1 and CDR2: SEHNR and FQNEAQ (reference sequence). CDR3 length equals 12 residues. V was cut by 5 bases and J by 3 bases, with 5 bases left in between. CDR3 coding DNA: TGTGCCAGCAGCAAACATGGAAACACCATATATTTT. Translation gives CASSKHGNTIYF.

The rearrangement links TRBV28 to TRBJ1-6; 9 nucleotides match TRBD1. Germline values: CDR1 MDHEN, CDR2 SYDVKM. J was trimmed by 7 bases and V by 2 bases; bases with no gene match: 0. The CDR3 sequence is 14 residues long. CDR3 amino acids: CASSLGTGNSPLHF. DNA of the CDR3: TGTGCCAGCAGTTTAGGGACAGGGAATTCACCCCTCCACTTT.

The chain carries TRBV10-3 and TRBJ2-7; weak D call: TRBD1 (5 bases). The V gene lost 0 bases and the J gene lost 4 bases, with 13 bases spanning the gap. Germline loops: CDR1 ENHRY, CDR2 SYGVKD. The CDR3 loop spans 15 amino acids. The CDR3 here is CAISESMQGGYEQYF. The CDR3, as DNA: TGTGCCATCAGTGAGTCAATGCAGGGTGGTTACGAGCAGTACTTC.

This chain joins TRBV28 and TRBJ2-3; D gene unclear. V was clipped by 5 bases and J by 7 bases, with 19 bases between them. Germline V lookup: CDR1 MDHEN, CDR2 SYDVKM. This CDR3 has 15 amino acids. CDR3 residues: CASSAIFTGPHTQYF. In nucleotides, the CDR3 is TGTGCCAGCAGTGCCATTTTTACCGGGCCCCATACGCAGTATTTT.

The rearrangement links TRBV25-1 to TRBJ2-1; weak D call: TRBD1 (6 bases). The germline V gene encodes CDR1 MGHDK and CDR2 SYGVNS. The CDR3 loop spans 17 amino acids. Trimming cost V 1 base and J 4 bases, with 17 bases left between them. The CDR3 coding sequence is TGTGCCAGCAGTGAATCGTCAGGGGTTTTCGCTTACAATGAGCAGTTCTTC. This translates into CASSESSGVFAYNEQFF.

The chain is built from TRBV6-6 and TRBJ2-7; D might be TRBD2 (6 bases). CDR3 length: 13 residues. Germline V gene data show CDR1 as MNHNY and CDR2 as SVGAGI (reference sequence). The V end was cut by 5 bases, the J end by 6 bases, with 14 bases between. CDR3 in DNA: TGTGCCAGCAGTGGGGACTTTTTTGGCGAGCAGTACTTC. Translating gives CASSGDFFGEQYF.

This clone was recorded once. V usage is TRBV20-1 and J usage is TRBJ2-1; unclear D gene. Trimming took 8 bases from V and 4 from J, leaving 9 bases between them. Germline CDR1 DFQATT, CDR2 SNEGSKA (reference sequence). The CDR3 is made up of 11 amino acids. CDR3 loop: CSTAAYNEQFF. For the CDR3, the DNA is TGCAGTACCGCCGCGTACAATGAGCAGTTCTTC.

J is TRBJ2-1 and V is TRBV7-2; D is perhaps TRBD2 (6 bases). Between the trimmed V and J ends, which lost 1 base and 16 bases, there was a span of 14 bases. The CDR3 runs to 12 residues. Per the germline V gene, CDR1 is SGHTA and CDR2 is FQGNSA. This CDR3 is CASSLEWGDHFF. DNA of the CDR3: TGTGCCAGCAGCTTAGAGTGGGGGGACCACTTCTTC.

The rearrangement links TRBV28 to TRBJ1-3, with 10 bases lining up with TRBD1. V shed 2 bases and J 6 bases; nucleotides not matched to a gene: 4. The germline CDR1 and CDR2 sequences are MDHEN and SYDVKM. The CDR3 is 15 amino acids. DNA for the CDR3: TGTGCCAGCAGTTTAGCCGGGACAGGGGCAAACACCATATATTTT. Encoded protein: CASSLAGTGANTIYF.

This rearrangement joins TRBV13 to TRBJ2-2; 11 bases are shared with TRBD2. V gave up 3 bases and J gave up 5 bases; unmatched junction bases: 5. CDR1 PRHDT and CDR2 FYEKMQ come from the germline V gene (reference sequence). This CDR3 comprises 16 residues. The DNA of the CDR3 is TGTGCCAGCAGCTTGGGACTAGCGGTAGGGACCGGGGAGCTGTTTTTT. Protein product: CASSLGLAVGTGELFF.

V and J are TRBV2 and TRBJ1-2, with D perhaps matching TRBD1 (6 bases). CDR3 length: 15 residues. Germline V gene lookup returns CDR1 SNHLY and CDR2 FYNNEI. The V end lost 3 bases, the J end lost 6 bases, and 17 bases lay between the germline ends. CDR3 DNA: TGTGCCAGCAGTGATGCGGGAGGGGGATCGGATGGCTACACCTTC. Translation gives CASSDAGGGSDGYTF.

The chain is built from TRBV6-4 and TRBJ2-1; D remains ambiguous. This CDR3 is 15 amino acids long. Deletions cut 3 bases from V and 0 bases from J, with 9 bases between. Germline lookup yields CDR1 MRHNA and CDR2 SNTAGT. DNA for the CDR3: TGTGCCAGCAGTGAGGGCGGCAGCTCCTACAATGAGCAGTTCTTC. Amino acids: CASSEGGSSYNEQFF.

Written as DNA, the CDR3 is TGTGCCAGCAGCTCTAGGGGGGAGTGGGGCTACAATGAGCAGTTCTTC. Translation gives CASSSRGEWGYNEQFF. V and J are TRBV7-9 and TRBJ2-1; D is perhaps TRBD1 or TRBD2 (6 bases each). The CDR3 contains 16 residues. V shed 4 bases and J shed 3 bases, with 16 bases lying between them. Germline values: CDR1 SEHNR, CDR2 FQNEAQ (reference sequence).

The rearrangement links TRBV2 to TRBJ2-7; 13 bases map to TRBD2. This CDR3 comprises 15 residues. After removal of 7 bases from V and 5 bases from J, the junction contained 8 bases not matched to a gene. CDR1 is SNHLY and CDR2 is FYNNEI in the germline V gene. The CDR3 loop reads CASTSQGLAGNEQYF. DNA for the CDR3: TGTGCCAGCACCTCCCAGGGACTAGCGGGAAACGAGCAGTACTTC. Full variable domain (missing parts from reference TRBV2 and TRBJ2-7): EPEVTQTPSHQVTQMGQEVILRCVPISNHLYFYWYRQILGQKVEFLVSFYNNEISEKSEIFDDQFSVERPDGSNFTLKIRSTKLEDSAMYFCASTSQGLAGNEQYFGPGTRLTVT.

This rearrangement joins TRBV30 to TRBJ2-4; 7 bases map to TRBD1. V trimming: 3 bases; J trimming: 5 bases; junction bases outside the gene matches: 7. The CDR3 is made up of 14 amino acids. CDR1 and CDR2 (germline): GTSNPN, SVGIG (reference sequence). CDR3 DNA: TGTGCCTGGAGCAGGGGGACCCCCGAAAACATTCAGTACTTC. Amino acid sequence: CAWSRGTPENIQYF.

The chain combines TRBV11-3 with TRBJ2-5, with 7 bases aligning to TRBD2. The CDR3 extends over 16 amino acids. The germline V gene has CDR1 SGHNT and CDR2 YENEEA. After removal of 4 bases from V and 3 bases from J, the junction contained 11 bases not matched to a gene. CDR3 amino acids: CASSSPHPRGEETQYF. In nucleotides, the CDR3 is TGTGCCAGCAGCTCCCCTCACCCTCGGGGGGAAGAGACCCAGTACTTC.

The rearrangement links TRBV5-1 to TRBJ2-1, with TRBD1 matching 7 bases. The V gene's germline CDR1 is SGHRS and CDR2 YFSETQ. The CDR3 length is 16 residues. The V segment lost 4 bases and the J segment 6 bases; nucleotides outside the gene matches: 13. The CDR3 bases are TGCGCCAGCAGCCAGACCGGGACAAGGACAGGCAATGAGCAGTTCTTC. It is translated as CASSQTGTRTGNEQFF.

The chain recombines TRBV29-1 with TRBJ1-2; 10 bases map to TRBD1. Germline CDR1 and CDR2: SQVTM and ANQGSEA. The CDR3 is made up of 12 amino acids. The J segment lost 5 bases and the V segment lost 7 bases, leaving 4 bases of the junction unmatched. CDR3: CSAGQGVYGYTF. The DNA for the CDR3 is TGCAGCGCCGGACAGGGGGTTTATGGCTACACCTTC.